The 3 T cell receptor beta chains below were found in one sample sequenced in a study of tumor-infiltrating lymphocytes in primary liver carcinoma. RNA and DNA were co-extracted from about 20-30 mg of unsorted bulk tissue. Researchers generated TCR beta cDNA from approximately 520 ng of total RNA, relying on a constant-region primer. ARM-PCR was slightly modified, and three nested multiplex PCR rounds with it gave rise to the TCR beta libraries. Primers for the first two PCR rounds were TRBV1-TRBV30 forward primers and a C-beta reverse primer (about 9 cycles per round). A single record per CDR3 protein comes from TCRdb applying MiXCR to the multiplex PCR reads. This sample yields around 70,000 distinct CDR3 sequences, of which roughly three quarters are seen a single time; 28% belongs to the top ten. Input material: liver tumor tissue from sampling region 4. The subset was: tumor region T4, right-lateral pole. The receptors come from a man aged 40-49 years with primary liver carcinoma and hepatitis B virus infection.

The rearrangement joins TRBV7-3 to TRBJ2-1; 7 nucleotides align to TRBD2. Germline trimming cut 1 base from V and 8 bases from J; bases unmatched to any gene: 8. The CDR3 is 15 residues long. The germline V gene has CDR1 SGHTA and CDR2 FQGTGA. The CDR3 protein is CASSLRAGVEDEQFF. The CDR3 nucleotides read TGTGCCAGCAGCTTAAGGGCGGGAGTCGAGGATGAGCAGTTCTTC.

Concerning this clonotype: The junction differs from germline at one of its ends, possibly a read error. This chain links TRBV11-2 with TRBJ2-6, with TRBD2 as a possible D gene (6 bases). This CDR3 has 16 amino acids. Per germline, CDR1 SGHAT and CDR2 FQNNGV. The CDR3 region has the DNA TGTGCCAGAGGCTTATCGCGGGGAAGAGGGGCCAACGTCCTGGCTTTC. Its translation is CARGLSRGRGANVLAF.

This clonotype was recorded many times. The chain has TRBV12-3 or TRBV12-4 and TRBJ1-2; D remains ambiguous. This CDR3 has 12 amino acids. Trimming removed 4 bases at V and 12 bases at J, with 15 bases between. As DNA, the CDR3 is TGTGCCAGCAGTTCAGATTCCGGGTCTCACACCTTC. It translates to CASSSDSGSHTF.